This T cell receptor (beta chain) is drawn from a study of CD8+ T cells in alopecia areata. Study conclusions and caveats: Clarity of TCR sharing across patients fell short of that in mice, possibly HLA-related. In scalp samples, resident alphabeta T cells of normal skin are also sequenced. Among the top 100, expanded CD8+ clones, as well as scalp clonality, were significantly decreased by tofacitinib.

The sequencing template was cDNA reverse transcribed from extracted RNA. Assay used: immunoSEQ multiplex PCR; TCRdb lists only in-frame clones, some missing. The data show about 120,000 clones, around 58% seen once. Note on this clone: Antigen unknown.

CDR3 length equals 15 residues. Trimming took off 3 bases at V and 3 bases at J, with 14 bases between the two ends. Germline V lookup: CDR1 MNHEY, CDR2 SMNVEV (reference sequence). This sample's treatment: oral pan-JAK inhibitor, 5-10 mg twice daily. The sequencing used CD8+ T cells sorted from blood, collected at week 4, from a patient treated with tofacitinib. The TCR comes from a human donor with alopecia areata. This chain joins TRBV27 and TRBJ1-2; D call uncertain. The CDR3 DNA follows: TGTGCCAGCAGTTTCGGCCTTCGAGGACACTATGGCTACACCTTC. It specifies CASSFGLRGHYGYTF.